This T cell receptor beta chain was retrieved from a study of OX40 agonist ivuxolimab in advanced cancers. Libraries were prepared by immunoSEQ multiplex PCR; TCRdb keeps only in-frame clonotypes and omits some of them. Of some 10,000 clones listed, around 79% are singletons. The table lists this clone with many counts. The origin of this receptor is an adult with an advanced solid tumor such as melanoma, head and neck, liver or kidney cancer. This material consisted of CD4+ or CD8+ T cells sorted from blood, taken in a trial of the OX40 agonist ivuxolimab.

CDR3 sequence (DNA): TGTGCCAGCAGCTTGGCACTCCGCCGGTTGAACACTGAAGCTTTCTTT. This encodes CASSLALRRLNTEAFF. The chain links TRBV5-6 to TRBJ1-1; no reliable D call. Trimming left V 0 bases short and J 0 bases short, with 12 bases between. Germline-derived CDR1 and CDR2 are SGHDT and YYEEEE. CDR3 size: 16 residues.